This T cell receptor beta chain comes out of a study of shared clonotypes between healthy human individuals. Some clones are missing from TCRdb's copy, which holds only in-frame ones; the method was immunoSEQ multiplex PCR. The sample consists of 600,000 to 800,000 clones, 55% to 80% of them appearing once. Trimming took off 3 bases at V and 4 bases at J, with 16 bases between the two ends. CDR1 MDHEN and CDR2 SYDVKM come from the germline V gene. The CDR3 runs to 15 residues. Source material: memory CD4+ T cells sorted from blood. As to subset: CD45RA-negative fraction. The V and J genes are TRBV28 and TRBJ2-7, with D possibly being TRBD2 (7 bases). The clonotype comes from a woman aged 25 to 39 in good health. The CDR3 DNA follows: TGTGCCAGCAGTTTGGCGGGAGAGGGGGAGTACGAGCAGTACTTC. It yields the protein CASSLAGEGEYEQYF.